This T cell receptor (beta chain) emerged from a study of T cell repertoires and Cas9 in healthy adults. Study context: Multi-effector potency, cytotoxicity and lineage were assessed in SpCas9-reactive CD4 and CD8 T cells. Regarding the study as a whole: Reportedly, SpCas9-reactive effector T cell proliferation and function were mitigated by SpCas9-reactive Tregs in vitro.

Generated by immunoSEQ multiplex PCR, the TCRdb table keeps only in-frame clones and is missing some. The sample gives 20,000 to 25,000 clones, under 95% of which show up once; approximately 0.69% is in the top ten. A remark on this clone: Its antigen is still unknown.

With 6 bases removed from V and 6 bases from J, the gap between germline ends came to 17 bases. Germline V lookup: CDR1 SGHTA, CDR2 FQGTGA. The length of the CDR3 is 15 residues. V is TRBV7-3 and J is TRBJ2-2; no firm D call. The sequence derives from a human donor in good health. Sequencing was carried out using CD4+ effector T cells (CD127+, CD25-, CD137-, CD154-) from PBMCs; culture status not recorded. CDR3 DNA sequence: TGTGCCAGCAGTCGACGAAATGGCCTTTCCGGGGAGCTGTTTTTT. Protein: CASSRRNGLSGELFF. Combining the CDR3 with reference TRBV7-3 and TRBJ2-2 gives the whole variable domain GAGVSQTPSNKVTEKGKYVELRCDPISGHTALYWYRQSLGQGPEFLIYFQGTGAADDSGLPNDRFFAVRPEGSVSTLKIQRTERGDSAVYLCASSRRNGLSGELFFGEGSRLTVL.